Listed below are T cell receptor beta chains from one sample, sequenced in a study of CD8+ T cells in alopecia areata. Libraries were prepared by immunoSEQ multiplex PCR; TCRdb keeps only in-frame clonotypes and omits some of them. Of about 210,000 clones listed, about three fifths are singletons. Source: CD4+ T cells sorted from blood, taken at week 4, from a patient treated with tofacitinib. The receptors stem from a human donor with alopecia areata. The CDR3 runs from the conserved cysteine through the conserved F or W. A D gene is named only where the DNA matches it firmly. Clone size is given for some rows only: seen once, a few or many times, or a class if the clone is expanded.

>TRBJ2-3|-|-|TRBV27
CASSWEAADTQYF
TGTGCCAGCAGTTGGGAAGCAGCAGATACGCAGTATTTT
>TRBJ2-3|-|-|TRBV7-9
CASRWRTDTQYF
TGTGCCAGCAGATGGAGGACAGATACGCAGTATTTT
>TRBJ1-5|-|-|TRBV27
CASSPQYGNQPQHF
TGTGCCAGCAGTCCTCAGTATGGCAATCAGCCCCAGCATTTT
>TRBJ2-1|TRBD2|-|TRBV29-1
CSVESTSGGLPPEFF
TGCAGCGTTGAATCGACTAGCGGGGGGCTCCCACCGGAGTTCTTC
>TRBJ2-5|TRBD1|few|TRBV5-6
CASSSGQGGETQYF
TGTGCCAGCAGCTCAGGACAGGGCGGCGAGACCCAGTACTTC
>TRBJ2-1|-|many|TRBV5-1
CASSVTLVNEQFF
TGCGCCAGCTCGGTTACACTAGTCAATGAGCAGTTCTTC
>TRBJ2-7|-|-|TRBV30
CAWRGPAFYEQYF
TGTGCCTGGAGAGGGCCAGCCTTCTACGAGCAGTACTTC
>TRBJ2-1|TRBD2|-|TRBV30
CAWSAGGYNEQFF
TGTGCCTGGTCCGCGGGGGGGTACAATGAGCAGTTCTTC
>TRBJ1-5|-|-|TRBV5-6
CASNNLNQPQHF
TGTGCCAGCAATAACCTAAATCAGCCCCAGCATTTT
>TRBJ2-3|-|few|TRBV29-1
CSVEDRDTDTQYF
TGCAGCGTTGAAGATCGGGACACAGATACGCAGTATTTT
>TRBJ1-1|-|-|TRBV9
CASSVGSQNTEAFF
TGTGCCAGCAGCGTAGGCAGCCAGAACACTGAAGCTTTCTTT
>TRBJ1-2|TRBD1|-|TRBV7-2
CASSPGQGMGGYTF
TGTGCCAGCAGCCCCGGACAGGGGATGGGTGGCTACACCTTC
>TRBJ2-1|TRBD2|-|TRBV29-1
CSVRSGGGQYNEQFF
TGCAGCGTTAGGTCAGGCGGGGGGCAATACAATGAGCAGTTCTTC
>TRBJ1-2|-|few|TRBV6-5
CASSRWGHGYTF
TGTGCCAGCAGTCGTTGGGGCCATGGCTACACCTTC
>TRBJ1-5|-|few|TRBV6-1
CASGRDSNQPQHF
TGTGCCAGCGGTAGAGATAGCAATCAGCCCCAGCATTTT
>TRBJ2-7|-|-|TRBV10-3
CAISERVSYEQYF
TGTGCCATCAGTGAGAGGGTTTCCTACGAGCAGTACTTC
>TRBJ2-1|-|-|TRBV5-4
CASSWGRDADNEQFF
TGTGCCAGCAGCTGGGGCCGGGACGCCGACAATGAGCAGTTCTTC
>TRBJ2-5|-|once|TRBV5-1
CASSLDLSEAETQYF
TGCGCCAGCAGCTTAGACCTCTCCGAGGCGGAGACCCAGTACTTC
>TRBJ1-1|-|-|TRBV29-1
CSVVPRGNTEAFF
TGCAGCGTCGTACCTCGGGGGAACACTGAAGCTTTCTTT
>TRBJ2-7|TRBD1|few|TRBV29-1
CSVVGTGGSYEQYF
TGCAGCGTTGTAGGGACAGGGGGCTCCTACGAGCAGTACTTC
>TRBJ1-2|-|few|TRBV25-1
CASSPPGVYGYTF
TGTGCCAGCAGTCCACCGGGGGTCTATGGCTACACCTTC
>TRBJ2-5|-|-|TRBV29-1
CSVEEVVETQYF
TGCAGCGTTGAGGAGGTCGTCGAGACCCAGTACTTC
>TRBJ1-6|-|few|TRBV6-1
CASNEPDNSPLHF
TGTGCCAGCAACGAACCCGATAATTCACCCCTCCACTTT
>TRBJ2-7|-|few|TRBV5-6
CASSLGFSSYEQYF
TGTGCCAGCAGCTTGGGGTTCTCATCCTACGAGCAGTACTTC
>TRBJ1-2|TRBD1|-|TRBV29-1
CSVDDRGLYGYTF
TGCAGCGTTGATGACAGGGGGTTATATGGCTACACCTTC
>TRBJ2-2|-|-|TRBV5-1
CASSLEAGELFF
TGCGCCAGCAGCTTAGAGGCCGGGGAGCTGTTTTTT
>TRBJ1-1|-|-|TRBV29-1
CSVGGGFMAPNTEAFF
TGCAGCGTTGGGGGTGGGTTCATGGCCCCGAACACTGAAGCTTTCTTT
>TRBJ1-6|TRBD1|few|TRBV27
CASSGQGVIGSYNSPLHF
TGTGCCAGCAGTGGGCAGGGGGTGATCGGTAGTTATAATTCACCCCTCCACTTT
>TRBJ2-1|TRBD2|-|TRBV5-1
CASSGTSGQGEQFF
TGCGCCAGCAGCGGGACTAGCGGCCAGGGGGAGCAGTTCTTC
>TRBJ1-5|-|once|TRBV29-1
CSARTVADQPQHF
TGCAGCGCACGGACAGTTGCGGATCAGCCCCAGCATTTT
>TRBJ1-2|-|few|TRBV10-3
CAISSGNYGYTF
TGTGCCATCAGTTCAGGGAACTATGGCTACACCTTC
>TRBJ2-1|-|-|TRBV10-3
CAISRENNEQFF
TGTGCCATCAGTAGGGAAAACAATGAGCAGTTCTTC
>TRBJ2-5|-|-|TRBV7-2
CASSPPPISRRGQETQYF
TGTGCCAGCAGCCCTCCCCCCATATCGCGGAGGGGACAAGAGACCCAGTACTTC
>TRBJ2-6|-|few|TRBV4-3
CASSQESDGTGANVLTF
TGCGCCAGCAGCCAAGAGAGCGATGGGACTGGGGCCAACGTCCTGACTTTC
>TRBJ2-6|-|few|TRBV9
CASSGAQEGLVPPNVLTF
TGTGCCAGCAGCGGGGCACAGGAAGGGTTAGTACCCCCCAACGTCCTGACTTTC
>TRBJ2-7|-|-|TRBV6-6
CASSYAAYEQYF
TGTGCCAGCAGTTACGCGGCCTACGAGCAGTACTTC
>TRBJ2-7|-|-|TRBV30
CAWSSPWEDEQYF
TGTGCCTGGAGTTCCCCGTGGGAGGACGAGCAGTACTTC